What follows are 2 T cell receptor beta chains derived from one specimen sequenced in a study of T-cell memory formation after mild COVID-19. Via MiXCR, TCRdb re-called the 5' RACE reads, giving one row per CDR3 protein. The data show 390,000 or so distinct CDR3 sequences, 15% to 20% seen once. The sequenced sample consisted of PBMCs or a T cell subset sorted from them (not recorded which). All receptors come from a man aged 18 to 30 who had mild COVID-19 (a few samples of this study predate the infection). Cell type and time point are not known.

This clonotype was observed a handful of times. This chain links TRBV2 with TRBJ2-4, with D possibly being TRBD1 or TRBD2 (6 bases each). The ends were cut back, 6 bases at V and 7 bases at J, with 19 bases in the middle. CDR1 and CDR2 from the germline V gene are SNHLY and FYNNEI. This CDR3 has 15 amino acids. In DNA, the CDR3 is TGTGCCAGCAGAGGGGATCCGGGGGCACGCAACATTCAGTACTTC. Translation gives CASRGDPGARNIQYF.

There are a few counts of this clonotype. The chain uses TRBV7-8 and TRBJ2-7, with D perhaps assigned TRBD1 or TRBD2 (5 bases each). Between the trimmed V and J ends, which lost 4 bases and 2 bases, there was a span of 9 bases. This CDR3 comprises 13 residues. CDR1 SGHVS and CDR2 FQNEAQ come from the germline V gene. CDR3 bases: TGTGCCAGCAGCTGGAGAGGGGCCTACGAGCAGTACTTC. Protein product: CASSWRGAYEQYF. Together with reference TRBV7-8 and TRBJ2-7, the CDR3 gives the full variable domain: GAGVSQSPRYKVAKRGQDVALRCDPISGHVSLFWYQQALGQGPEFLTYFQNEAQLDKSGLPSDRFFAERPEGSVSTLKIQRTQQEDSAVYLCASSWRGAYEQYFGPGTRLTVT.